What follows is one T cell receptor beta chain and its context. Its cognate antigen is unknown. The data derive from a study of cytomegalovirus exposure and HLA in healthy donors. Whole-study results and caveats: The majority of CMV-associated TCR beta chains were reported as apparently HLA-restricted in a later analysis. The study dropped some indistinguishable V segments, TRBV6-2 and TRBV6-3 among them. As a later analysis showed, a missense DCLRE1C variant was linked to trimming of TCR beta V- and J-genes.

CDR3 size: 15 residues. Germline V CDR1 and CDR2: MNHNY, SVGAGI (reference sequence). The study ran its PCR with 60 Vbeta and 13 Jbeta primers. Profiled with immunoSEQ multiplex PCR; TCRdb holds only in-frame clones, not every one. The sample contains about 140,000 clones, about 80% of which appear only once. The TCR comes from a man aged 35 to 55 in good health and CMV-seropositive. The sequencing input was PBMCs. This chain connects TRBV6-6 to TRBJ2-5, with 9 bases fitting TRBD1. Judging by the DNA end, TRBJ2-7 fits better; the J call may be wrong. The CDR3 DNA is TGTGCCAGCAGTCTCCCGGGGGGACAGGGAAACGAGCAGTACTTC. Amino acid sequence: CASSLPGGQGNEQYF.